This is a list of T cell receptor beta chains from one sample in a study of T cells after posttransplantation cyclophosphamide. Generated by immunoSEQ multiplex PCR, the TCRdb table keeps only in-frame clones and is missing some. Altogether over 30,000 clones were found in the sample, and no singletons occur. The sample comprised PBMCs. The receptor set was obtained from a woman aged 50 to 60 in good health and a related stem cell transplant donor. Each CDR3 is given with its conserved first and last residue. D genes are given only for firm matches. The listing skips clone size in some rows; elsewhere it reads once, few, many or a size class.

d_gene: NA; abundance: many; j_gene: TRBJ1-5; v_gene: TRBV2; CDR3nt: TGTGCCAGCAGAGGTCAGGGAAGGGGTAGCAATCAGCCCCAGCATTTT; CDR3aa: CASRGQGRGSNQPQHF
d_gene: TRBD1; abundance: many; j_gene: TRBJ1-1; v_gene: TRBV27; CDR3nt: TGTGCCAGCAGTTCGGGGACAGGGGTCACTGAAGCTTTCTTT; CDR3aa: CASSSGTGVTEAFF
d_gene: TRBD1; abundance: many; j_gene: TRBJ2-7; v_gene: TRBV4-2; CDR3nt: TGTGCCAGCAGCCAACCCGGACAGGGTACCTACGAGCAGTACTTC; CDR3aa: CASSQPGQGTYEQYF
d_gene: TRBD1; abundance: NA; j_gene: TRBJ2-7; v_gene: TRBV18; CDR3nt: TGTGCCAGCTCACCACAAGGGACAGGGGGCAGCTACGAGCAGTACTTC; CDR3aa: CASSPQGTGGSYEQYF
d_gene: TRBD1; abundance: many; j_gene: TRBJ2-2; v_gene: TRBV2; CDR3nt: TGTGCCAGCAAGGGGACAGATACGAACACCGGGGAGCTGTTTTTT; CDR3aa: CASKGTDTNTGELFF
d_gene: TRBD2; abundance: many; j_gene: TRBJ2-1; v_gene: TRBV12-5; CDR3nt: TGTGCTAGTGGTTTGGTACTAGCGGGAAACAATGAGCAGTTCTTC; CDR3aa: CASGLVLAGNNEQFF
d_gene: TRBD2; abundance: many; j_gene: TRBJ2-3; v_gene: TRBV4-3; CDR3nt: TGCGCCAGCAGCCAAGATTATCAAGCGGGGGGACTCACAGATACGCAGTATTTT; CDR3aa: CASSQDYQAGGLTDTQYF
d_gene: NA; abundance: few; j_gene: TRBJ1-1; v_gene: TRBV6-5; CDR3nt: TGTGCCAGCAGGAGGAACACTGAAGCTTTCTTT; CDR3aa: CASRRNTEAFF
d_gene: NA; abundance: many; j_gene: TRBJ2-2; v_gene: TRBV4-3; CDR3nt: TGCGCCAGCAGCCAAGCTCCAGATACCACCGGGGAGCTGTTTTTT; CDR3aa: CASSQAPDTTGELFF
d_gene: TRBD2; abundance: many; j_gene: TRBJ2-2; v_gene: TRBV13; CDR3nt: TGTGCCAGCAGCACCCTCGGACTAGCGGGGAGCCTCGGCGGGGAGCTGTTTTTT; CDR3aa: CASSTLGLAGSLGGELFF
d_gene: TRBD1; abundance: few; j_gene: TRBJ2-5; v_gene: TRBV5-1; CDR3nt: TGCGCCAGCAGCTCATCCTTAACAGGGGGCATCGGGGAGACCCAGTACTTC; CDR3aa: CASSSSLTGGIGETQYF
d_gene: TRBD1; abundance: many; j_gene: TRBJ1-6; v_gene: TRBV7-2; CDR3nt: TGTGCCAGCAGCCGGACAGGGTACAATTCACCCCTCCACTTT; CDR3aa: CASSRTGYNSPLHF
d_gene: TRBD1; abundance: many; j_gene: TRBJ2-5; v_gene: TRBV7-3; CDR3nt: TGTGCCAGCAGCCCCCAGGACAGGGAACGGGTGGTAGAGACCCAGTACTTC; CDR3aa: CASSPQDRERVVETQYF
d_gene: TRBD1; abundance: many; j_gene: TRBJ1-5; v_gene: TRBV19; CDR3nt: TGTGCCAGTAGTATGACAGGGTACGGCAATCAGCCCCAGCATTTT; CDR3aa: CASSMTGYGNQPQHF
d_gene: TRBD2; abundance: many; j_gene: TRBJ2-4; v_gene: TRBV19; CDR3nt: TGTGCCAGTAGTACCCTCGGGACTAGCGGCGCCAAAAACATTCAGTACTTC; CDR3aa: CASSTLGTSGAKNIQYF
d_gene: NA; abundance: many; j_gene: TRBJ2-5; v_gene: TRBV6-6; CDR3nt: TGTGCCAGCCTCCAGGGGACAAGGCCGGAGACCCAGTACTTC; CDR3aa: CASLQGTRPETQYF
d_gene: TRBD1; abundance: many; j_gene: TRBJ2-2; v_gene: TRBV2; CDR3nt: TGTGCCAGCACCTACGCCAGGGGGCGCCGAACCGGGGAGCTGTTTTTT; CDR3aa: CASTYARGRRTGELFF
d_gene: TRBD1; abundance: many; j_gene: TRBJ1-1; v_gene: TRBV7-9; CDR3nt: TGTGCCAGCAGCTCACAGGGGGGCACTGAAGCTTTCTTT; CDR3aa: CASSSQGGTEAFF
d_gene: TRBD1; abundance: few; j_gene: TRBJ2-7; v_gene: TRBV28; CDR3nt: TGTGCCAGCAGTTACGCCCTCAGGGGGTCGGGAACCTACGAGCAGTACTTC; CDR3aa: CASSYALRGSGTYEQYF